The 13 T cell receptor beta chains below all came from one sample that was sequenced in a study of blood T cell repertoires in COVID-19 (TCRdb year 2020). The method was the immunoSEQ multiplex PCR assay. Entries here come from immuneACCESS through TCRdb and include only in-frame sequences with V and J called. Some clones fail to appear in such tables; in the studies checked, an unresolved V gene covers under half of the shortfall, and the cause of the remainder is unknown. This sample lists 120,000 or so clones; around 89% were detected once. The top ten clones comprise about 1.5% of the sample. The sequencing sample was made of peripheral blood. These TCRs come from a human donor in a cohort sampled during active COVID-19.

CDR3 protein: CAISHQGNTEAFF. In DNA form, the CDR3 reads TGTGCCATCAGTCATCAGGGGAACACTGAAGCTTTCTTT. The J gene is TRBJ1-1, the V gene TRBV10-3; tentative D call: TRBD1 (5 bases). V lost 5 bases and J lost 1, with 8 bases in between. This CDR3 is 13 amino acids long. CDR1 is ENHRY, CDR2 SYGVKD, per germline.

This chain uses TRBV29-1 with TRBJ2-7; 7 nucleotides match TRBD2. Trimming took 7 bases from V and 2 from J; bases not matched to a gene: 8. This CDR3 is built from 13 residues. Germline V gene data show CDR1 as SQVTM and CDR2 as ANQGSEA. The CDR3 DNA follows: TGCAGCGCCGCCGGGGGGAGGACCTACGAGCAGTACTTC. Protein sequence: CSAAGGRTYEQYF.

The V gene is TRBV3-1 (or the pseudogene TRBV3-2), the J gene TRBJ2-7; 13 positions agree with TRBD2. J lost 6 bases, V lost 4 bases, and 6 bases had no gene match. CDR1 and CDR2 (germline): LGHDT, YNNKEL (reference sequence). The CDR3 contains 15 residues. The DNA for the CDR3 is TGTGCCAGCAGCCGAGGACTAGCGGGAGTATCCGAGCAGTACTTC. Encoded protein: CASSRGLAGVSEQYF.

The chain employs TRBV27 and TRBJ2-7; D may be TRBD2 (6 bases). Trimming shortened V by 7 bases and J by 3 bases, and 10 bases separated the two germline ends. Looked up from germline, CDR1 is MNHEY and CDR2 is SMNVEV (reference sequence). This CDR3 spans 12 amino acids. The CDR3 DNA is TGTGCCAGCATCGGAGGGAACTACGAGCAGTACTTC. Translation: CASIGGNYEQYF.

The gene calls are TRBV6-6 and TRBJ2-7; tentatively, D is TRBD2 (6 bases). Germline-derived CDR1 and CDR2 are MNHNY and SVGAGI (reference sequence). There are 14 residues in the CDR3. Trimming shortened V by 8 bases and J by 2 bases, and 16 bases separated the two germline ends. CDR3 loop: CASRHRSGTYEQYF. In nucleotides, the CDR3 is TGTGCCAGCCGTCACCGTAGCGGAACCTACGAGCAGTACTTC.

V is TRBV4-1 and J is TRBJ1-4, with D unclear. This CDR3 is 15 amino acids long. Germline V gene data show CDR1 as MGHRA and CDR2 as YSYEKL. The V end was cut by 0 bases, the J end by 8 bases, with 13 bases between. In DNA form, the CDR3 reads TGCGCCAGCAGCCAAGATAATCCGGTACGGGAAAAACTGTTTTTT. Translating gives CASSQDNPVREKLFF.

The chain has TRBV6-1 and TRBJ2-2; 10 bases match TRBD1. This CDR3 contains 15 residues. Germline trimming cut 3 bases from V and 6 bases from J; bases unmatched to any gene: 4. Per the germline V gene, CDR1 is MNHNS and CDR2 is SASEGT. CDR3 protein: CASSETGGVPGELFF. For the CDR3, the DNA is TGTGCCAGCAGTGAGACAGGGGGCGTCCCCGGGGAGCTGTTTTTT.

This clone was detected a few times. The genes are TRBV7-9 and TRBJ2-1, with D maybe TRBD1 (6 bases). From germline, CDR1 is SEHNR and CDR2 FQNEAQ (reference sequence). CDR3 length: 16 residues. Between the trimmed V and J ends, which lost 1 base and 5 bases, there was a span of 15 bases. The CDR3, as DNA: TGTGCCAGCAGCTTAGGTGCGCAGGGGCTACACAATGAGCAGTTCTTC. Translating it yields CASSLGAQGLHNEQFF.

This chain links TRBV18 with TRBJ2-5; no definite D call. The CDR3 has 13 residues. The germline V and J ends were trimmed by 6 bases and 2 bases, with 10 bases remaining between them. Germline assignment: CDR1 KGHSH and CDR2 LQKENI. The CDR3 DNA reads as TGTGCCAGCTCCCTTGGAGTACAAGAGACCCAGTACTTC. Amino acid sequence: CASSLGVQETQYF. Full variable domain (rest looked up from reference TRBV18 and TRBJ2-5): NAGVMQNPRHLVRRRGQEARLRCSPMKGHSHVYWYRQLPEEGLKFMVYLQKENIIDESGMPKERFSAEFPKEGPSILRIQQVVRGDSAAYFCASSLGVQETQYFGPGTRLLVL.

The chain has TRBV7-6 and TRBJ1-1, with D uncertain. CDR1 is SGHVS, CDR2 FNYEAQ, per germline. Trimming removed 5 bases from V and 0 bases from J, with 13 bases in between. This CDR3 is built from 15 residues. DNA of the CDR3: TGTGCCAGCAGCCCCCGTCCGGACTTGAACACTGAAGCTTTCTTT. This translates into CASSPRPDLNTEAFF.

The chain is built from TRBV29-1 and TRBJ1-5, with 11 bases that match TRBD1. V was pared by 6 bases and J by 8 bases, with 3 bases of the junction left unmatched. Germline CDR1 reads SQVTM; CDR2 reads ANQGSEA. The CDR3 is made up of 12 amino acids. CDR3 sequence reads: CSVWTGGEPQHF. CDR3 DNA sequence: TGCAGCGTATGGACAGGGGGCGAGCCCCAGCATTTT.

This chain links TRBV28 with TRBJ1-2; maybe TRBD1 (6 bases). Germline V gives CDR1 MDHEN, CDR2 SYDVKM. Between the trimmed V and J ends, which lost 0 bases and 0 bases, there was a span of 11 bases. The CDR3 loop spans 16 amino acids. CDR3 sequence: CASSLWGADANYGYTF. CDR3 in DNA: TGTGCCAGCAGTTTATGGGGGGCGGATGCTAACTATGGCTACACCTTC.

This clone was picked up one time. The rearrangement links TRBV10-3 to TRBJ2-7, with 9 bases that match TRBD1. Losses at the gene ends were 4 bases for V and 3 bases for J; bases not matched to a gene: 1. The CDR3 contains 13 residues. Germline V gene sequence: CDR1 ENHRY, CDR2 SYGVKD. CDR3 DNA: TGTGCCATCAGTGCGGACAGGGGCTACGAGCAGTACTTC. This sequence encodes CAISADRGYEQYF.